The 21 T cell receptor beta chains below were found in one sample sequenced in a study of cytomegalovirus exposure and HLA in healthy donors. With 60 Vbeta and 13 Jbeta primers, the PCR was carried out. The table came from immunoSEQ multiplex PCR; TCRdb's copy has only in-frame clones and leaves some out. This table has about 120,000 clones, about 10% appearing once. The sample was PBMCs. The receptor set was obtained from a woman aged 18-35 years in good health and CMV-seropositive.

The V call is TRBV7-8, the J call TRBJ1-1; maybe TRBD1 (5 bases). V was pared by 0 bases and J by 6 bases, with 17 bases between. This CDR3 contains 16 residues. Germline V lookup: CDR1 SGHVS, CDR2 FQNEAQ. CDR3 nucleotide sequence: TGTGCCAGCAGCTTAGCGGGAAAAGGGGTAGGCTCTGAAGCTTTCTTT. Its translation is CASSLAGKGVGSEAFF.

This clone was observed a few times. The junction departs from germline at one end; a sequencing error may be responsible. The rearrangement uses TRBV29-1 and TRBJ2-7; weak D call: TRBD2 (6 bases). This CDR3 has 14 residues. Germline V CDR1 and CDR2: SQVTM, ANQGSEA. The CDR3 loop is CSVEGGVGTYGQYF. CDR3 nucleotide sequence: TGCAGCGTTGAGGGCGGGGTGGGGACCTACGGGCAGTACTTC.

J is TRBJ2-7 and V is TRBV4-1; D not resolved. V was cut by 3 bases and J by 1 base, with 25 bases left in between. This CDR3 is 19 amino acids long. Germline lookup yields CDR1 MGHRA and CDR2 YSYEKL. The CDR3: CASSHKMRTGKPSSYEQYF. CDR3 DNA sequence: TGCGCCAGCAGCCACAAGATGCGAACCGGTAAACCCTCGTCCTACGAGCAGTACTTC.

V is TRBV11-2 and J is TRBJ1-2; TRBD1 matches 9 bases. CDR1 and CDR2 (germline): SGHAT, FQNNGV. CDR3 length: 15 amino acids. V shed 4 bases and J 7 bases; nucleotides not matched to a gene: 10. The CDR3 DNA sequence: TGTGCCAGCAGCTCCCATTCCGGGACAGGGAGTGGCTACACCTTC. Translating gives CASSSHSGTGSGYTF.

V is TRBV7-9 and J is TRBJ1-4, with TRBD1 matching over 7 bases. This CDR3 comprises 15 residues. V lost 3 bases, J lost 5 bases, and 6 bases stayed unmatched. Germline V CDR1 and CDR2: SEHNR, FQNEAQ (reference sequence). The CDR3 DNA is TGTGCCAGCAGCTTGGGGGGACAGACGAATGAAAAACTGTTTTTT. Amino acids: CASSLGGQTNEKLFF. The whole variable domain, remainder taken from reference TRBV7-9 and TRBJ1-4, is DTGVSQNPRHKITKRGQNVTFRCDPISEHNRLYWYRQTLGQGPEFLTYFQNEAQLEKSRLLSDRFSAERPKGSFSTLEIQRTEQGDSAMYLCASSLGGQTNEKLFFGSGTQLSVL.

The sample holds a few counts of this clone. V and J are TRBV7-8 and TRBJ1-2; possibly TRBD1 for D (6 bases). The ends were cut back, 4 bases at V and 4 bases at J, with 13 bases in the middle. This CDR3 spans 14 amino acids. Germline V gives CDR1 SGHVS, CDR2 FQNEAQ. The CDR3 coding sequence is TGTGCCAGCAGCTCCGAGACAGGACCCTATGGCTACACCTTC. Protein: CASSSETGPYGYTF.

This clone has more than one count but fewer than ten. The junction and the germline gene differ at one end; a read error may be behind it. The chain carries TRBV4-1 and TRBJ1-2; no firm D call. Germline CDR1 reads MGHRA; CDR2 reads YSYEKL. The CDR3 runs 14 residues. The DNA of the CDR3 is TGCGCCAGCAGCCAAGATCCCGAATCTTATGGCCACACCTTC. Translating it yields CASSQDPESYGHTF.

The chain combines TRBV11-2 with TRBJ1-4; D ambiguous. V shed 4 bases and J shed 8 bases, with 20 bases lying between them. The germline gives CDR1 SGHAT, CDR2 FQNNGV. This CDR3 has 16 amino acids. In nucleotides, the CDR3 is TGTGCCAGCAGCTACGGGAACGGACTCAGGAACGAAAAACTGTTTTTT. Protein sequence: CASSYGNGLRNEKLFF.

V is TRBV28 and J is TRBJ2-6; 7 positions match TRBD2. The CDR3 is made up of 13 amino acids. The germline V gene encodes CDR1 MDHEN and CDR2 SYDVKM. The trim removed 6 bases at V and 13 bases at J, leaving 9 bases unmatched. CDR3 sequence: CASSGLKRDVLTF. The DNA for the CDR3 is TGTGCCAGCAGCGGCCTTAAGCGGGATGTCCTGACTTTC.

This chain connects TRBV19 to TRBJ2-7, with D possibly TRBD2 on 6 matching bases. V lost 3 bases, J lost 3 bases, and 12 bases lay in between. The germline CDR1 and CDR2 sequences are LNHDA and SQIVND (reference sequence). The length of the CDR3 is 14 residues. The CDR3 region is CASSIASSDYEQYF. The CDR3 nucleotides are TGTGCCAGTAGTATTGCTTCTAGCGACTACGAGCAGTACTTC.

The J gene is TRBJ2-5, the V gene TRBV5-1; tentatively, D is TRBD2 (6 bases). This CDR3 has 16 residues. Looked up from germline, CDR1 is SGHRS and CDR2 is YFSETQ. Trimming removed 0 bases from V and 1 base from J, with 13 bases in between. The DNA of the CDR3 is TGCGCCAGCAGCTTGGGGACTACAACCTCCCAAGAGACCCAGTACTTC. It translates to CASSLGTTTSQETQYF.

This clone was picked up a small number of times. V gene TRBV9 combines with J gene TRBJ2-1, with 7 bases aligning to TRBD2. The germline gives CDR1 SGDLS, CDR2 YYNGEE. Trimming cost V 4 bases and J 8 bases; bases outside gene matches: 9. This CDR3 is 14 amino acids long. The CDR3 DNA is TGTGCCAGCAGCCCGACTGGGGAGGGCTATGAGCAGTTCTTC. Translation gives CASSPTGEGYEQFF.

The chain has TRBV20-1 and TRBJ2-7; 7 bases are a match to TRBD2. Per the germline V gene, CDR1 is DFQATT and CDR2 is SNEGSKA (reference sequence). There are 11 residues in the CDR3. The DNA for the CDR3 is TGCAGCAAGAGGCGGGAGTACGAGCAGTACTTC. It yields the protein CSKRREYEQYF.

The genes are TRBV2 and TRBJ2-5, with 13 bases identical to TRBD2. V lost 4 bases, J lost 2 bases, and 4 bases stayed unmatched. CDR3 length: 16 amino acids. Germline values: CDR1 SNHLY, CDR2 FYNNEI. The CDR3 reads CASSGRTSGGQETQYF. CDR3 in DNA: TGTGCCAGCAGTGGGCGGACTAGCGGGGGTCAAGAGACCCAGTACTTC.

This clone appeared a few times. This rearrangement joins TRBV9 to TRBJ2-7; 9 bases line up with TRBD2. Germline V gene sequence: CDR1 SGDLS, CDR2 YYNGEE. The CDR3 contains 16 residues. J gave up 7 bases and V 4 bases, and 15 bases lay outside the gene matches. CDR3 amino acids: CASSNGVAGVTSEQYF. CDR3 sequence (DNA): TGTGCCAGCAGCAACGGGGTAGCGGGAGTTACAAGTGAGCAGTACTTC.

The table lists this clone with a few counts. The V and J genes are TRBV6-1 and TRBJ1-3; D remains ambiguous. This CDR3 has 15 residues. Germline CDR1 reads MNHNS; CDR2 reads SASEGT. V was trimmed by 6 bases and J by 0 bases, leaving 12 bases between them. The DNA of the CDR3 is TGTGCCAGCAGCCCTACCCTCTTCTCTGGAAACACCATATATTTT. Its protein product is CASSPTLFSGNTIYF.

This clone was recorded a few times. The rearrangement uses TRBV5-1 and TRBJ2-3, with D unclear. Germline values: CDR1 SGHRS, CDR2 YFSETQ. CDR3 length: 11 amino acids. Trimming removed 5 bases at V and 6 bases at J, with 7 bases between. The CDR3 DNA is TGCGCCAGCAGATTAGTGGATACGCAGTATTTT. Translated, it gives CASRLVDTQYF. Variable domain in full (rest from reference TRBV5-1 and TRBJ2-3): KAGVTQTPRYLIKTRGQQVTLSCSPISGHRSVSWYQQTPGQGLQFLFEYFSETQRNKGNFPGRFSGRQFSNSRSEMNVSTLELGDSALYLCASRLVDTQYFGPGTRLTVL.

The chain is built from TRBV7-8 and TRBJ1-2; TRBD1 matches at 7 bases. J gave up 7 bases and V 1 base, and 6 bases lay outside the gene matches. This CDR3 has 14 residues. The germline gives CDR1 SGHVS, CDR2 FQNEAQ. The CDR3 DNA is TGTGCCAGCAGCTTAGACAGGGGCAATGGTGGCTACACCTTC. Protein: CASSLDRGNGGYTF.

The chain uses TRBV10-2 and TRBJ1-5; D possibly corresponds to TRBD1 (5 bases). The CDR3 runs 15 residues. V lost 2 bases and J 4 bases, leaving 12 bases between the germline ends. The V gene's germline CDR1 is WSHSY and CDR2 SAAADI. CDR3 amino acids: CASSEQRGGNQPQHF. CDR3 DNA: TGCGCCAGCAGTGAGCAGCGTGGGGGGAATCAGCCCCAGCATTTT.

The CDR3 coding sequence is TGCGCCAGCAGCCAGCGAACAGGGCCGGATCAGCCCCAGCATTTT. The encoded protein is CASSQRTGPDQPQHF. The chain links TRBV4-1 to TRBJ1-5; D is possibly TRBD1 (6 bases). Germline V gene data show CDR1 as MGHRA and CDR2 as YSYEKL. This CDR3 contains 15 residues. The ends were cut back, 3 bases at V and 5 bases at J, with 14 bases in the middle.

The rearrangement uses TRBV7-8 and TRBJ2-7; D perhaps matches TRBD2 (5 bases). The germline V gene encodes CDR1 SGHVS and CDR2 FQNEAQ. V lost 0 bases to trimming and J lost 0 bases, with 6 bases between them. This CDR3 has 14 residues. The DNA of the CDR3 is TGTGCCAGCAGCTTAGCGGAGGACTCCTACGAGCAGTACTTC. Protein: CASSLAEDSYEQYF.